This T cell receptor beta chain was sequenced for a study of T cells in Graves' hyperthyroidism and ophthalmopathy (dated by TCRdb to between 2017 and 2020). About the study as a whole: To identify distinguishing TCR V-J signatures, a discovery cohort of 95 to 100 patients was used, comprising under 45 with Graves' ophthalmopathy and 57 with stable Graves' hyperthyroidism. Prospective prediction of ophthalmopathy was tested in an independent validation cohort consisting of fewer than 20 hyperthyroidism patients and some 16 patients who later progressed to ophthalmopathy. For training and testing, the 100 or so patients in the discovery cohort were randomly divided in a 7:3 ratio. Thyroid tissue and blood T-cell repertoires from roughly 6 Graves' hyperthyroidism patients were also compared in the study. Following sampling, methimazole starting at 30 mg daily was given to hyperthyroidism patients, and high-dose intravenous methylprednisolone was given to ophthalmopathy patients. The paper describes TCR Vbeta CDR3 sequencing of about 140 peripheral blood samples, made up of about 41 ophthalmopathy patients, roughly 80 hyperthyroidism patients and around 17 progressor patients.

Study-wide conclusions, independent of this receptor: Blood samples also contained most of the expanded thyroid clonotypes (frequency above 0.001), which suggests that blood repertoires may reflect thyroid immune responses. No statistical method was used to fix the sample size in advance, and group allocation was not hidden from the investigators. In validation, the model predicted progression to ophthalmopathy with approximately 69% sensitivity and about 73% specificity, a median of 6.5 months before onset. A 13 V-J signature model separated ophthalmopathy from stable hyperthyroidism, with 87.88% sensitivity and 81.08% specificity in cross-validation and 80%/75% in testing.

The study excluded patients with uncontrolled infections, other autoimmune diseases, pregnancy or lactation. Diagnoses were established on the basis of clinical symptoms, serum thyroxine and TRAb, thyroid ultrasound, and orbital computed tomography. Trizol reagent was used to extract total RNA, and RNA quality was then checked on an Agilent 2100 Bioanalyzer. TCR beta CDR3 regions were amplified from RNA transcripts. A first-round RT-PCR of the TCR CDR3 used the HTBI primer set with the Qiagen OneStep RT-PCR kit. The libraries were constructed in a second round of multiplex PCR and then size-selected and purified. Libraries were sequenced paired-end with 100 bp reads on an Illumina HiSeq2000. Regarding the original processing steps: SOAPnuke was used to process the raw data, throwing out any read that contained adapters or uncalled bases, had a mean Phred below 15, or lacked an exact constant-primer or identifier match. COPE v1.2.5 was used to merge high-quality paired reads, and clonotypes were defined as unique nucleotide sequences. MiTCR v1.1 was used to align clonotypes to the IMGT TRBV, TRBD and TRBJ reference segments. Only V-J combinations with frequency above 0.0001, covering roughly 99% of repertoires, were analysed. A TCS score was defined as the ratio between F50 (clonal expansion) and ExV (chaos), using BLOSUM62-based TCRdist between CDR3 peptides within each V-J. Welch's t-statistics and random forest reduced 450 to 600 V-J features to some 14, which were used in a naive Bayes classifier (R e1071). The similarity between thyroid and blood repertoires was quantified using the Morisita-Horn index. In TCRdb, the public reads were trimmed at Q25 with fastp and aligned with MiXCR, with productive beta chains retained. Duplicate CDR3 protein sequences are folded into a single record with the most common DNA and genes. TCRdb, not the original authors, processed these V and J calls. The sample yields about 570,000 distinct CDR3 sequences; about 45% were counted once. The top ten hold 15% to 20% of the sample.

This clonotype occurred a few times. Its specific antigen is unknown. No much larger clone exists at a distance of one base, and base qualities are not known. The germline V gene supplies CDR1 SGHTA and CDR2 FQGNSA. CDR3 length: 13 amino acids, cysteine to phenylalanine. Here the CDR3 DNA is all that survives: 39 bases in frame from base 1. The trim is 5 bases for V and 8 bases for J, with a gap of 14 bases between the germline ends. The sequencing input was peripheral blood or thyroid tissue (not recorded which). The sequence links TRBV7-2 to TRBJ2-3; the D gene remains uncertain. This clonotype was obtained from an adult woman with Graves' disease, either hyperthyroidism or ophthalmopathy (not recorded which). The DNA reads TGTGCCAGCAGCCCCCAGCAGCGTGTTACGCAGTATTTT. Protein translation: CASSPQQRVTQYF. Reference TRBV7-2 and TRBJ2-3 genes cover what lies past the CDR3, so the full variable domain is GAGVSQSPSNKVTEKGKDVELRCDPISGHTALYWYRQSLGQGLEFLIYFQGNSAPDKSGLPSDRFSAERTGGSVSTLTIQRTQQEDSAVYLCASSPQQRVTQYFGPGTRLTVL.